This TCR beta chain was documented in a study of T cells in localized non-small cell lung cancer. The method was immunoSEQ multiplex PCR; TCRdb's version includes in-frame clones alone and lacks a portion of them. The sample consists of about 36,000 clones, around 88% of them appearing once. Study-level points and caveats: T cell clonality was highest in uninvolved adjacent lung, above tumor. A higher density of T cells in blood coincided with extended overall survival. One tumor region alone was sequenced, and heterogeneity therefore remains possible. Appearing in adjacent lung were a median 57 of the top 100 tumor clones.

About this clone: What it binds is unknown.

The material was peripheral blood, obtained before any cancer treatment. This clonotype was sampled from a woman aged 35 to 70 with stage I lung adenocarcinoma.

The CDR3 nucleotides read TGTGCCAGCAGTCCGGGACAGGGATATAATGAGCAGTTCTTC. This encodes CASSPGQGYNEQFF. The V call is TRBV9, the J call TRBJ2-1, with TRBD1 matching over 9 bases. Germline CDR1 is SGDLS and CDR2 is YYNGEE. V shed 5 bases and J 7 bases; nucleotides not matched to a gene: 7. The CDR3 is made up of 14 amino acids.